This TCR beta chain derives from a study of T cells in Graves' hyperthyroidism and ophthalmopathy. CDR3 size: 16 residues. CDR1 and CDR2 (germline): SGHDN, FVKESK. V gave up 4 bases and J gave up 2 bases; unmatched junction bases: 6. From RNA transcripts, TCR beta CDR3 regions were amplified. In the first-round RT-PCR of the TCR CDR3, the HTBI primer set was used. Using its own MiXCR run on the multiplex PCR reads, TCRdb lists one record per CDR3 protein. The table has about 98,000 distinct CDR3 sequences, approximately 40% seen once. This clonotype was observed many times. Across 18 months, stable Graves' hyperthyroidism was marked by no progression to ophthalmopathy.

This chain links TRBV14 with TRBJ1-4; 8 nucleotides agree with TRBD1. The receptor was derived from a woman aged 25 to 39 with Graves' hyperthyroidism. Sequencing used peripheral blood or thyroid tissue (not recorded which). The CDR3 nucleotides read TGTGCCAGCAGCCGACAGGGGAGGTGGACTAATGAAAAACTGTTTTTT. It codes for CASSRQGRWTNEKLFF.